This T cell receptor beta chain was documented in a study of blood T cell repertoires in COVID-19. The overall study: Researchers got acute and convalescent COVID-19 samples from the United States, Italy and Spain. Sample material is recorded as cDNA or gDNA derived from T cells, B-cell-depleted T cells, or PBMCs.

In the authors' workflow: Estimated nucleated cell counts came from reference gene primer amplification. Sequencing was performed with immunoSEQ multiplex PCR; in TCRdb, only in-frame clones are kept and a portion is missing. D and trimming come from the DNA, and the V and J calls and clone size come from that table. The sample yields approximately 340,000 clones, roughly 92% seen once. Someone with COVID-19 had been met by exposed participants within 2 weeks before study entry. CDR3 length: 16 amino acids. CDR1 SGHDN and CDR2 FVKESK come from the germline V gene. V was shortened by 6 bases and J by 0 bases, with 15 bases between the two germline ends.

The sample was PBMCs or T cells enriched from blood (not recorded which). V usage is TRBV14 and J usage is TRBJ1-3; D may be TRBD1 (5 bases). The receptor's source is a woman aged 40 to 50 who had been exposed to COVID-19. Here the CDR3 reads CASSRQSRHSGNTIYF. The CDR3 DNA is TGTGCCAGCAGTAGACAGTCCCGCCACTCTGGAAACACCATATATTTT. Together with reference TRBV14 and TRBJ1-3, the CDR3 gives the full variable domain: EAGVTQFPSHSVIEKGQTVTLRCDPISGHDNLYWYRRVMGKEIKFLLHFVKESKQDESGMPNNRFLAERTGGTYSTLKVQPAELEDSGVYFCASSRQSRHSGNTIYFGEGSWLTVV.